Sequencing of this T cell receptor beta chain was carried out in a study of early T cells in non-severe SARS-CoV-2 infection. The CDR3 extends over 15 amino acids. Between the trimmed V and J ends, which lost 2 bases and 5 bases, there was a span of 15 bases. Germline values: CDR1 WNHNN, CDR2 SYGVQD (reference sequence). TCRdb called the 5' RACE reads again in MiXCR, with one record for every CDR3 protein. The sample holds approximately 70,000 distinct CDR3 sequences, approximately 4.5% seen once. In this sample, this clonotype turned up many times. Sequences were derived from whole blood, sampled at baseline. The rearrangement uses TRBV10-1 and TRBJ1-1, with TRBD1 as a possible D gene (5 bases). This TCR came from an adult who was a healthcare worker with PCR-confirmed SARS-CoV-2 infection or an uninfected control (not recorded which). The donor label of this sample is uncertain. CDR3 coding DNA: TGCGCCAGCAGTGAGGCCCCTATTCGGGGGACTGAAGCTTTCTTT. Its protein product is CASSEAPIRGTEAFF.